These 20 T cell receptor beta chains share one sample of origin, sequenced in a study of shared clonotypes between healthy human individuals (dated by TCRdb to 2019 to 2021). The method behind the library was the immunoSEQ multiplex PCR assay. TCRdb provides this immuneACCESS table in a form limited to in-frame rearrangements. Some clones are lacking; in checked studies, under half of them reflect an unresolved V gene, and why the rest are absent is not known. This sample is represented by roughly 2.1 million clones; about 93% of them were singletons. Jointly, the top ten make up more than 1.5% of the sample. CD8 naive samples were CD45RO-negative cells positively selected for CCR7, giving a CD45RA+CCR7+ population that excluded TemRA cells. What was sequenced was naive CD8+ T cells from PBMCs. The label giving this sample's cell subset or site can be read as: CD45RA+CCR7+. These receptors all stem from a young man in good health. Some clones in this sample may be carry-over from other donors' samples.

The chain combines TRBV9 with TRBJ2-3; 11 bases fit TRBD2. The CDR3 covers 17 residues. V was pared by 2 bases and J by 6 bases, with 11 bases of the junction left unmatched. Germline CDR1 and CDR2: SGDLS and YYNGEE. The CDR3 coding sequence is TGTGCCAGCAGCGTTCCGATACTAGCGGGAGAGAGGGATACGCAGTATTTT. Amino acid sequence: CASSVPILAGERDTQYF.

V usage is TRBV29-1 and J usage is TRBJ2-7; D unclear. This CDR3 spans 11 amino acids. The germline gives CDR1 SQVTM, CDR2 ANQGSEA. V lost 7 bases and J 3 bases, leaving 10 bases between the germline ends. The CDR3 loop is CSGRVNYEQYF. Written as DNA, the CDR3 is TGCAGCGGTCGGGTTAACTACGAGCAGTACTTC.

CDR3 DNA: TGCAGCGTTTCAAGAACAGCGTTTGCAACTAATGAAAAACTGTTTTTT. This translates into CSVSRTAFATNEKLFF. The rearrangement uses TRBV29-1 and TRBJ1-4; D unresolved. The CDR3 has 16 residues. Trimming pared 5 bases from V and 0 bases from J, leaving 16 bases between. Germline V gene lookup returns CDR1 SQVTM and CDR2 ANQGSEA.

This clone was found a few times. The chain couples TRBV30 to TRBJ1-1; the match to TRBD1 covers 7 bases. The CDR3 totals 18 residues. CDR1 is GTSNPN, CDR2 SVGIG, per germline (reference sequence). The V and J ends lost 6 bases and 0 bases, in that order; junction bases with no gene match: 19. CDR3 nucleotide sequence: TGTGCCTGCGGCGCGAGGGACAGCTCAAAGCTTCTGAACACTGAAGCTTTCTTT. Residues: CACGARDSSKLLNTEAFF.

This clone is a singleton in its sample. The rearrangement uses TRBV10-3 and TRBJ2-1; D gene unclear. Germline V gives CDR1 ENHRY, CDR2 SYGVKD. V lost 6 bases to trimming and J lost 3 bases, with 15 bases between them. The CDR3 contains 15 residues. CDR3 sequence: CAIRQDVEIYNEQFF. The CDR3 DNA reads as TGTGCCATCAGACAAGACGTGGAGATCTACAATGAGCAGTTCTTC.

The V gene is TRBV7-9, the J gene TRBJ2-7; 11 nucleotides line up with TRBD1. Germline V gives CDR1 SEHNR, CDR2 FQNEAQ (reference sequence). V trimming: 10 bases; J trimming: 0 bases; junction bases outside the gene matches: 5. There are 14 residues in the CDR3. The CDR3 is CATEDRGPSYEQYF. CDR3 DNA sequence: TGTGCCACCGAGGACAGGGGGCCCTCCTACGAGCAGTACTTC. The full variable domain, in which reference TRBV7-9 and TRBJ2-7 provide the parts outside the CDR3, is DTGVSQNPRHKITKRGQNVTFRCDPISEHNRLYWYRQTLGQGPEFLTYFQNEAQLEKSRLLSDRFSAERPKGSFSTLEIQRTEQGDSAMYLCATEDRGPSYEQYFGPGTRLTVT.

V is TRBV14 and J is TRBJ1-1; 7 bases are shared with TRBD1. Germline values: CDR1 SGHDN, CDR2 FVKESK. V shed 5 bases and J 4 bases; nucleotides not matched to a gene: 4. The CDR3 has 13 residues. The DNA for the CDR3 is TGTGCCAGCAGCGCTACAGGGGTCACTGAAGCTTTCTTT. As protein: CASSATGVTEAFF.

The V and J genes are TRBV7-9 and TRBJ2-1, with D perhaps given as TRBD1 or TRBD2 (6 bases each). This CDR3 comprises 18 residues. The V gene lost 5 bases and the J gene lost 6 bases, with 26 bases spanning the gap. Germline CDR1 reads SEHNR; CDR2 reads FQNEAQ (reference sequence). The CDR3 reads CASSPPLTGRTNANEQFF. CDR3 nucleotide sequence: TGTGCCAGCAGCCCGCCCCTCACAGGGAGGACTAATGCCAATGAGCAGTTCTTC.

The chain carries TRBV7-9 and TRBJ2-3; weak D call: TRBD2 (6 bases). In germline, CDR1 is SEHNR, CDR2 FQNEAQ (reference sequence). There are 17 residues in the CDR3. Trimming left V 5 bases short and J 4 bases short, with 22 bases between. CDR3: CASSHYPGDPTSDTQYF. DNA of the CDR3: TGTGCCAGCAGCCATTATCCGGGAGACCCCACCTCAGATACGCAGTATTTT.

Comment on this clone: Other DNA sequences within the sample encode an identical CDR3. In nucleotides, the CDR3 is TGTGCCAGCTCACCTTCGAGGGGCACAGATACGCAGTATTTT. Translated: CASSPSRGTDTQYF. V and J are TRBV18 and TRBJ2-3; a weak D match, TRBD2 (5 bases). Germline values: CDR1 KGHSH, CDR2 LQKENI. This CDR3 has 14 residues. Trimming removed 3 bases from V and 1 base from J, with 8 bases in between.

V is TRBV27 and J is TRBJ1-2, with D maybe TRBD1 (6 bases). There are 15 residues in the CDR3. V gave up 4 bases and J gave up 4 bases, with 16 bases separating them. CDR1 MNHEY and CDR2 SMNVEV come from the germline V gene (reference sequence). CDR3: CASSSYISRGYGYTF. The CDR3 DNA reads TGTGCCAGCAGTTCCTACATTAGCAGGGGCTATGGCTACACCTTC.

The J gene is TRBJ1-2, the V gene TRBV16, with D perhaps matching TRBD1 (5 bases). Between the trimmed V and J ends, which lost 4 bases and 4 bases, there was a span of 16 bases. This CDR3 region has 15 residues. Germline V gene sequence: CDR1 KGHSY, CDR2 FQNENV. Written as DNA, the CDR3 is TGTGCCAGCAGCCCAATACCCGGGCAGGGCTATGGCTACACCTTC. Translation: CASSPIPGQGYGYTF.

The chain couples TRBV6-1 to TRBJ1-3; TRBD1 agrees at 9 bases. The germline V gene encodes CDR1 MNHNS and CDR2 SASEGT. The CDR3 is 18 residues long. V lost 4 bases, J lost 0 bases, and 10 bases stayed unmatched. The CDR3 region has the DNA TGTGCCAGCAGTGCCGGGACAGGGACCACCTTCTCTGGAAACACCATATATTTT. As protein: CASSAGTGTTFSGNTIYF.

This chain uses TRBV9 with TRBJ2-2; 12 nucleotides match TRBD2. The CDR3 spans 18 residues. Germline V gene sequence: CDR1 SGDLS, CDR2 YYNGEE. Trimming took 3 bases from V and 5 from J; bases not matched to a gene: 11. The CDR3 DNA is TGTGCCAGCAGCGCCAGACTGACTAGCGGGAGCCGGACCGGGGAGCTGTTTTTT. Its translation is CASSARLTSGSRTGELFF.

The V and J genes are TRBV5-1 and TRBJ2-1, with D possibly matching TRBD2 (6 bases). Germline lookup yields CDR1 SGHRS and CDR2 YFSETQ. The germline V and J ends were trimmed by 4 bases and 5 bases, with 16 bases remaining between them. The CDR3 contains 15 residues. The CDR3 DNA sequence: TGCGCCAGCAGCCCCCGGGAGAGAAAAAACAATGAGCAGTTCTTC. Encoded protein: CASSPRERKNNEQFF.

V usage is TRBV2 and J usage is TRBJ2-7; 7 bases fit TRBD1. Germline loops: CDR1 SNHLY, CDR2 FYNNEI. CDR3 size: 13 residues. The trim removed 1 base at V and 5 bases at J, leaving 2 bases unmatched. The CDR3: CASSEEGADEQYF. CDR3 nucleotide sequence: TGTGCCAGCAGTGAAGAGGGGGCAGACGAGCAGTACTTC.

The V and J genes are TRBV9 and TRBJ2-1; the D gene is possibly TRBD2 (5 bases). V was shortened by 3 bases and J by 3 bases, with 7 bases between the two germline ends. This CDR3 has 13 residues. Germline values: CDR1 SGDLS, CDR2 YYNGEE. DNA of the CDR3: TGTGCCAGCAGCGCCCGGGACTACAATGAGCAGTTCTTC. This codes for CASSARDYNEQFF.

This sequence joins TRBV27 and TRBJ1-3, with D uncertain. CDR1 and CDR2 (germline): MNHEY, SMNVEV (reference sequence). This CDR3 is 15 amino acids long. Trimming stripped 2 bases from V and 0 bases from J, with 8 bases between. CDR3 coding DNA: TGTGCCAGCAGTTTACGGGCCGTCTCTGGAAACACCATATATTTT. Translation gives CASSLRAVSGNTIYF.

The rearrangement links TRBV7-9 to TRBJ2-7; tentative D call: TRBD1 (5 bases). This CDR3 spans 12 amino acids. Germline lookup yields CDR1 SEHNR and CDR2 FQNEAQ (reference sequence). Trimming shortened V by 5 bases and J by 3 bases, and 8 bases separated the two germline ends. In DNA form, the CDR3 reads TGTGCCAGCAGCGTTGACAGCTACGAGCAGTACTTC. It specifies CASSVDSYEQYF.

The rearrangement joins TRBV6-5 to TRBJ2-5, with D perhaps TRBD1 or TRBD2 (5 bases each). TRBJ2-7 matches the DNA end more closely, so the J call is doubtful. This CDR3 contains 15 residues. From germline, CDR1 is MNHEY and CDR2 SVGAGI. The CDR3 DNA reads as TGTGCCAGCAGTTACTCGAAGGGGACGGACTACGAGCAGTACTTC. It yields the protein CASSYSKGTDYEQYF.